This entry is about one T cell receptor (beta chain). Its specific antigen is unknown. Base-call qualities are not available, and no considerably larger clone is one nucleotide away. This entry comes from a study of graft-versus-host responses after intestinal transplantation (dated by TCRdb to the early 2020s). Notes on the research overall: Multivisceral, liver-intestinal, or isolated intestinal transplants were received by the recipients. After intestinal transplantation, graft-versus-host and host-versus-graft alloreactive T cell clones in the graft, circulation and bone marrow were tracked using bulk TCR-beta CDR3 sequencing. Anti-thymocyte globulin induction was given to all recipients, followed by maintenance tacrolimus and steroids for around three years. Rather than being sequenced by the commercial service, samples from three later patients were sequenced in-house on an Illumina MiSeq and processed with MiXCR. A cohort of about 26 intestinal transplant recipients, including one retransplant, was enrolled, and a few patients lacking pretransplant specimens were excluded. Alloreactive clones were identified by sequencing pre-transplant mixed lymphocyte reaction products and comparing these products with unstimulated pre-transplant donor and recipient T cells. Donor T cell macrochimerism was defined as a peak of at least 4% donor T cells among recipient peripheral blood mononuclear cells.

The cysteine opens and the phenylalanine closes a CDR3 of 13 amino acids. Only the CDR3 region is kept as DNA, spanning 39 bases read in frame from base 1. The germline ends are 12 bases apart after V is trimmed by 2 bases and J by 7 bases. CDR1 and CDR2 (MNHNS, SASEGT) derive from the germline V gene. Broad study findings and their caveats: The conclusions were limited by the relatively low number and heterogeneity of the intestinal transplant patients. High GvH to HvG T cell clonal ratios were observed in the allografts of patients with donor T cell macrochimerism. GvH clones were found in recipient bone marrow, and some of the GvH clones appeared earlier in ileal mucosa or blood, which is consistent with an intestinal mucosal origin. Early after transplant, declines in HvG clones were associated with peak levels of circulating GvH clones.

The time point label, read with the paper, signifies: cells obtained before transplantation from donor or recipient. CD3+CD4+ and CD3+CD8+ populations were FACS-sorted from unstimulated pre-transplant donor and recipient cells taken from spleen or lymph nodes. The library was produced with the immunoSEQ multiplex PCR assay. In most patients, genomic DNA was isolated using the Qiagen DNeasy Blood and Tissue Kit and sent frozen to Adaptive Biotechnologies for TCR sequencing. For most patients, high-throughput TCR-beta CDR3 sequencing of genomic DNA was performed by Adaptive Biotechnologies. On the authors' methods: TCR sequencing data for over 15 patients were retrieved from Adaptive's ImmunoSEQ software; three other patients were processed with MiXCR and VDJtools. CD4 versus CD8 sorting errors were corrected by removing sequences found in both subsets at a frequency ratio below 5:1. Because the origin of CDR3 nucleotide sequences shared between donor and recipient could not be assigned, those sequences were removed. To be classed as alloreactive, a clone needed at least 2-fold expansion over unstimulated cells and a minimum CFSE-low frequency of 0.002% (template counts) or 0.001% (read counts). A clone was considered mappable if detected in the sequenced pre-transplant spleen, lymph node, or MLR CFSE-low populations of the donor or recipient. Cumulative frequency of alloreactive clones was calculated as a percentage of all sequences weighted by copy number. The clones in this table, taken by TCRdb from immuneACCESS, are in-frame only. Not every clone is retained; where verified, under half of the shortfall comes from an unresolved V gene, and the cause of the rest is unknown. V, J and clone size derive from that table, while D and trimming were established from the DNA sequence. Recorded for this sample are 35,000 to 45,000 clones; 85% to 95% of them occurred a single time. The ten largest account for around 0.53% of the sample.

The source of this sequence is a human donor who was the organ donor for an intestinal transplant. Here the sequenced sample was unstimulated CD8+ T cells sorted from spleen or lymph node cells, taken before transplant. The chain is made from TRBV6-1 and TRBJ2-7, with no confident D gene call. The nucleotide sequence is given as TGTGCCAGCAGTGAATTTTCCCTACGGGAGCAGTACTTC. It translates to CASSEFSLREQYF.